Each of the 20 T cell receptor beta chains below was sequenced from the same sample in a study of T-cell reconstitution after alpha-beta-depleted transplantation in children. TCRbeta library preparation incorporated unique molecular identifiers. TCRdb used MiXCR to reprocess the PCR reads, holding one entry per CDR3 protein. This sample carries around 800,000 distinct CDR3 sequences, around 15% of them seen once, and the ten largest clones take 5%. The specimen comprised PBMCs, mostly from graft donor cells, sampled 360 days after TCRalphabeta/CD19-depleted stem cell transplant. The receptors come from a male patient younger than 18 who had a stem cell transplant for acute lymphoblastic leukemia, so the T cells may come from the graft donor.

J is TRBJ2-3 and V is TRBV5-1; 15 bases line up with TRBD2. V lost 2 bases and J lost 6; bases outside the gene matches: 10. CDR1 and CDR2 from the germline V gene are SGHRS and YFSETQ. The length of the CDR3 is 18 residues. The CDR3 DNA reads as TGCGCCAGCAGCTTATTCTCTGGGACTAGCGGGAGGTTGGATACGCAGTATTTT. Amino acids: CASSLFSGTSGRLDTQYF. Full variable domain (remainder filled in from reference TRBV5-1 and TRBJ2-3): KAGVTQTPRYLIKTRGQQVTLSCSPISGHRSVSWYQQTPGQGLQFLFEYFSETQRNKGNFPGRFSGRQFSNSRSEMNVSTLELGDSALYLCASSLFSGTSGRLDTQYFGPGTRLTVL.

The chain employs TRBV5-1 and TRBJ2-7; TRBD1 matches 7 bases. The J segment lost 5 bases and the V segment lost 7 bases, leaving 18 bases of the junction unmatched. CDR3 size: 16 residues. The germline CDR1 and CDR2 sequences are SGHRS and YFSETQ. The CDR3 nucleotides are TGCGCCAGCTCCGCCGTCGCTCCGGGACAGTCCCACGAGCAGTACTTC. Protein: CASSAVAPGQSHEQYF. The full variable domain, completed using reference TRBV5-1 and TRBJ2-7, is KAGVTQTPRYLIKTRGQQVTLSCSPISGHRSVSWYQQTPGQGLQFLFEYFSETQRNKGNFPGRFSGRQFSNSRSEMNVSTLELGDSALYLCASSAVAPGQSHEQYFGPGTRLTVT.

The CDR3 sequence is CASSWGLAGVGEQFF. The CDR3 DNA sequence: TGTGCCAGCAGCTGGGGACTAGCGGGAGTTGGCGAGCAGTTCTTC. The chain has TRBV13 and TRBJ2-1; 14 positions match TRBD2. J gave up 10 bases and V 4 bases, and 6 bases lay outside the gene matches. The CDR3 length is 15 residues. The germline V gene encodes CDR1 PRHDT and CDR2 FYEKMQ (reference sequence).

This clonotype has more than one count but fewer than ten. This sequence joins TRBV11-2 and TRBJ2-2; D unresolved. The CDR3 sequence is 12 residues long. Germline loops: CDR1 SGHAT, CDR2 FQNNGV. V was clipped by 5 bases and J by 4 bases, with 5 bases between them. DNA for the CDR3: TGTGCCAGCAGCCAGAGCACCGGGGAGCTGTTTTTT. Its translation is CASSQSTGELFF.

V gene TRBV6-1 combines with J gene TRBJ2-7, with a weak D call TRBD1 (6 bases). In germline, CDR1 is MNHNS, CDR2 SASEGT. The ends were cut back, 9 bases at V and 2 bases at J, with 23 bases in the middle. The CDR3 has 16 residues. CDR3 residues: CASKSLETGRAYEQYF. The CDR3 coding sequence is TGTGCCAGTAAATCCTTGGAGACAGGTAGAGCCTACGAGCAGTACTTC.

This clonotype was seen at least ten times. The gene calls are TRBV15 and TRBJ2-1; 7 nucleotides agree with TRBD2. The CDR3 covers 16 residues. The germline CDR1 and CDR2 sequences are LNHNV and YYDKDF (reference sequence). V gave up 1 base and J gave up 0 bases; unmatched junction bases: 3. The CDR3 region is CATSRVPSGSYNEQFF. The CDR3 bases are TGTGCCACCAGCAGAGTCCCTAGCGGCTCCTACAATGAGCAGTTCTTC.

The table lists this clonotype with a few counts. V is TRBV9 and J is TRBJ2-1; D is uncertain. The CDR3 extends over 16 amino acids. Per germline, CDR1 SGDLS and CDR2 YYNGEE. Trimming removed 1 base at V and 5 bases at J, with 16 bases between. CDR3 amino acids: CASSVIGPPANNEQFF. Written as DNA, the CDR3 is TGTGCCAGCAGCGTAATTGGGCCCCCGGCAAACAATGAGCAGTTCTTC.

This chain connects TRBV7-9 to TRBJ2-1; 8 positions match TRBD2. Per the germline V gene, CDR1 is SEHNR and CDR2 is FQNEAQ (reference sequence). The CDR3 has 15 residues. Trimming cost V 4 bases and J 9 bases; bases outside gene matches: 11. The CDR3 is CASSSSGGPWSEQFF. The CDR3 DNA follows: TGTGCCAGCAGCTCCTCGGGAGGGCCATGGAGTGAGCAGTTCTTC.

The gene calls are TRBV2 and TRBJ2-3; possible D gene TRBD2, 6 bases. Trimming shortened V by 11 bases and J by 2 bases, and 8 bases separated the two germline ends. Germline V gives CDR1 SNHLY, CDR2 FYNNEI. The CDR3 length is 11 residues. CDR3 nucleotide sequence: TGTGCCGGGGACTCCACAGATACGCAGTATTTT. Translated: CAGDSTDTQYF.

The chain couples TRBV19 to TRBJ2-5; D not certain. Germline lookup yields CDR1 LNHDA and CDR2 SQIVND (reference sequence). V was pared by 2 bases and J by 5 bases, with 3 bases between. CDR3 length equals 11 residues. The DNA of the CDR3 is TGTGCCAGTAGTATAAAGGAGACCCAGTACTTC. Protein sequence: CASSIKETQYF. Drawing the rest from reference TRBV19 and TRBJ2-5, the complete variable domain is DGGITQSPKYLFRKEGQNVTLSCEQNLNHDAMYWYRQDPGQGLRLIYYSQIVNDFQKGDIAEGYSVSREKKESFPLTVTSAQKNPTAFYLCASSIKETQYFGPGTRLLVL.

This clonotype was seen ten or more times. A junction end diverges from the germline sequence, so it may reflect a read error. CDR3 in DNA: TGTGCCAGCAGCTTAGGACTTTCTCAAGAGACCCAGTACTTC. This gives the protein CASSLGLSQETQYF. J is TRBJ2-5 and V is TRBV5-1; the D gene is possibly TRBD2 (5 bases). Per the germline V gene, CDR1 is SGHRS and CDR2 is YFSETQ. The CDR3 is made up of 14 amino acids. Supplemented by reference TRBV5-1 and TRBJ2-5, the full variable domain reads KAGVTQTPRYLIKTRGQQVTLSCSPISGHRSVSWYQQTPGQGLQFLFEYFSETQRNKGNFPGRFSGRQFSNSRSEMNVSTLELGDSALYLCASSLGLSQETQYFGPGTRLLVL.

The gene calls are TRBV11-2 and TRBJ2-7, with D unclear. This CDR3 is built from 12 residues. V lost 8 bases, J lost 2 bases, and 10 bases lay in between. Per the germline V gene, CDR1 is SGHAT and CDR2 is FQNNGV. As DNA, the CDR3 is TGTGCCAGCGGCGACCAAGCCTACGAGCAGTACTTC. It translates to CASGDQAYEQYF.

There are a few counts of this clonotype. This rearrangement joins TRBV24-1 to TRBJ2-1; possibly TRBD1 or TRBD2 for D (5 bases each). V was pared by 5 bases and J by 6 bases, with 13 bases between. Germline values: CDR1 KGHDR, CDR2 SFDVKD. This CDR3 region has 14 residues. The CDR3 DNA reads TGTGCCACCAGTGGGGGCCCACTAGGCAATGAGCAGTTCTTC. Translating gives CATSGGPLGNEQFF.

The table lists this clonotype with a few counts. V and J are TRBV11-2 and TRBJ1-1; D is possibly TRBD1 (5 bases). CDR3 length equals 15 residues. The germline gives CDR1 SGHAT, CDR2 FQNNGV. Deletions cut 1 base from V and 4 bases from J, with 13 bases between. CDR3 region: CASSLGWGGSTEAFF. The DNA of the CDR3 is TGTGCCAGCAGCTTAGGGTGGGGGGGAAGCACTGAAGCTTTCTTT.

V and J are TRBV12-5 and TRBJ2-2; TRBD1 agrees at 8 bases. The CDR3 totals 17 residues. Unmatched junction bases numbered 7, after V lost 4 bases and J lost 0 bases. The germline gives CDR1 LGHNT, CDR2 FRNRAP. The CDR3 bases are TGTGCTAGTGGTTCAGGGACAGGAGCTTCGAACACCGGGGAGCTGTTTTTT. Amino acid sequence: CASGSGTGASNTGELFF.

This rearrangement joins TRBV7-3 to TRBJ2-7; D remains unclear. The CDR3 has 12 residues. The germline V gene has CDR1 SGHTA and CDR2 FQGTGA. The ends were cut back, 11 bases at V and 2 bases at J, with 13 bases in the middle. The CDR3 bases are TGTGCCCCCCGCCGGGCCCCCTACGAGCAGTACTTC. The encoded protein is CAPRRAPYEQYF. Drawing the rest from reference TRBV7-3 and TRBJ2-7, the complete variable domain is GAGVSQTPSNKVTEKGKYVELRCDPISGHTALYWYRQSLGQGPEFLIYFQGTGAADDSGLPNDRFFAVRPEGSVSTLKIQRTERGDSAVYLCAPRRAPYEQYFGPGTRLTVT.

This clonotype has only a few counts. The chain couples TRBV18 to TRBJ2-3; D unclear. Between the trimmed V and J ends, which lost 4 bases and 0 bases, there was a span of 14 bases. The CDR3 sequence is 16 residues long. CDR1 is KGHSH and CDR2 is LQKENI in the germline V gene. The CDR3 loop reads CASSLFRTPSTDTQYF. The CDR3 DNA reads as TGTGCCAGCTCACTCTTCCGGACGCCTAGCACAGATACGCAGTATTTT.

This clonotype appeared many times. The rearrangement uses TRBV2 and TRBJ1-5, with a possible D match to TRBD1 (5 bases). In germline, CDR1 is SNHLY, CDR2 FYNNEI. Trimming stripped 6 bases from V and 2 bases from J, with 14 bases between. The CDR3 consists of 15 residues. The CDR3 DNA sequence: TGTGCCAGCAGACGGGGGGATGGCGGCAATCAGCCCCAGCATTTT. It codes for CASRRGDGGNQPQHF.

J is TRBJ2-3 and V is TRBV2; 7 bases map to TRBD2. This CDR3 has 13 amino acids. Looked up from germline, CDR1 is SNHLY and CDR2 is FYNNEI. V gave up 6 bases and J gave up 4 bases; unmatched junction bases: 4. Here the CDR3 reads CASRGEGPDTQYF. CDR3 coding DNA: TGTGCCAGCAGGGGGGAGGGCCCAGATACGCAGTATTTT.

This clonotype turned up a few times. The chain employs TRBV3-1 and TRBJ2-2; 10 positions agree with TRBD1. The CDR3 covers 13 residues. Germline lookup yields CDR1 LGHDT and CDR2 YNNKEL (reference sequence). Trimming removed 8 bases from V and 4 bases from J; junction bases left unmatched: 1. The CDR3 region is CASRTGGTGELFF. CDR3 nucleotide sequence: TGTGCCAGCCGGACAGGGGGCACCGGGGAGCTGTTTTTT.